This is a list of T cell receptor beta chains from one sample in a study of T-cell reconstitution after alpha-beta-depleted transplantation in children. TCRdb analysed the PCR reads with MiXCR anew, one entry per CDR3 protein. The data show around 530,000 distinct CDR3 sequences, approximately 32% seen once. Sequencing was performed on PBMCs from the stem cell graft donor, taken from the stem cell graft. The receptors stem from a human donor who donated a stem cell graft to a child with aplastic anemia. Both conserved end residues are part of each CDR3. The order of the fields is J gene, D gene, clone size, V gene, CDR3 protein, CDR3 DNA. D genes are given only for firm matches. Only some rows state a clone size, as once, few, many or a class for expanded clones.

TRBJ2-1 | . | few | TRBV7-6 | CASSLARGDNEQFF | TGTGCCAGCAGCTTAGCCAGGGGGGACAATGAGCAGTTCTTC
TRBJ1-4 | TRBD1 | . | TRBV6-1 | CASSHRQGGREKLFF | TGTGCCAGCAGCCATCGACAGGGTGGCCGTGAAAAACTGTTTTTT
TRBJ2-5 | . | few | TRBV6-1 | CASSRPQETQYF | TGTGCCAGCAGTCGACCGCAAGAGACCCAGTACTTC
TRBJ2-1 | . | few | TRBV6-1 | CASRPGPHNEQFF | TGTGCCAGCCGCCCGGGACCCCACAATGAGCAGTTCTTC
TRBJ2-7 | TRBD1 | once | TRBV7-9 | CASSFRAGGDEQYF | TGTGCCAGCAGCTTTAGGGCAGGGGGCGACGAGCAGTACTTC
TRBJ2-2 | . | few | TRBV6-1 | CASRPTGASTGELFF | TGTGCCAGCAGACCAACGGGAGCAAGCACCGGGGAGCTGTTTTTT
TRBJ2-7 | . | . | TRBV7-6 | CASSLQERYEQYF | TGTGCCAGCAGCTTACAGGAAAGATACGAGCAGTACTTC
TRBJ2-2 | . | . | TRBV20-1 | CSARDPGWADTGELFF | TGCAGTGCTAGAGATCCTGGTTGGGCGGACACCGGGGAGCTGTTTTTT
TRBJ2-1 | . | . | TRBV7-2 | CASSPSLSGWRNEQFF | TGTGCCAGCAGCCCGAGCTTGTCTGGATGGAGGAATGAGCAGTTCTTC
TRBJ2-2 | TRBD1 | . | TRBV11-1 | CASSPHSLTGGYAGELFF | TGTGCCAGCAGCCCCCACTCCCTGACAGGGGGCTACGCCGGGGAGCTGTTTTTT
TRBJ2-1 | TRBD2 | . | TRBV20-1 | CSARDLLADYNEQFF | TGCAGTGCTAGAGATCTACTAGCGGACTACAATGAGCAGTTCTTC
TRBJ2-6 | TRBD1 | . | TRBV11-1 | CASILGQGAGSGANVLTF | TGTGCCAGCATCTTAGGACAGGGGGCCGGCTCTGGGGCCAACGTCCTGACTTTC
TRBJ2-1 | TRBD2 | few | TRBV7-2 | CASSPGGSSSYNEQFF | TGTGCCAGCAGCCCGGGGGGGAGCAGCTCCTACAATGAGCAGTTCTTC
TRBJ2-2 | TRBD1 | . | TRBV3-1 | CASTNRGSPGGELFF | TGTGCCAGCACCAACAGGGGGAGCCCTGGCGGGGAGCTGTTTTTT
TRBJ2-7 | . | few | TRBV29-1 | CSVDSAVGPEGSYEQYF | TGCAGCGTCGATTCAGCCGTGGGACCGGAGGGTTCCTACGAGCAGTACTTC
TRBJ2-7 | . | . | TRBV10-3 | CAISEGNEQYF | TGTGCCATCAGTGAAGGGAACGAGCAGTACTTC
TRBJ2-5 | . | . | TRBV6-1 | CASSARGVTGRGETQYF | TGTGCCAGCAGTGCACGGGGCGTGACAGGGAGGGGAGAGACCCAGTACTTC
TRBJ2-2 | . | . | TRBV27 | CASSSYGPNTGELFF | TGTGCCAGCAGTTCTTACGGTCCCAACACCGGGGAGCTGTTTTTT
TRBJ2-7 | . | . | TRBV12-3/TRBV12-4 | CASGYEHEASYEQYF | TGTGCCAGCGGATACGAACACGAAGCCTCCTACGAGCAGTACTTC
TRBJ2-1 | TRBD2 | . | TRBV27 | CASKRESYNEQFF | TGTGCCAGCAAGCGGGAATCCTACAATGAGCAGTTCTTC
TRBJ1-1 | . | . | TRBV7-9 | CASSLVREEAFF | TGTGCCAGCAGCTTAGTTCGAGAAGAAGCTTTCTTT
TRBJ1-1 | . | . | TRBV5-6 | CASSKRGNLNTEAFF | TGTGCCAGCAGCAAGCGTGGGAATTTGAACACTGAAGCTTTCTTT
TRBJ1-2 | . | . | TRBV10-3 | CAISDLGEGYGYTF | TGTGCCATCAGTGATCTGGGAGAGGGCTATGGCTACACCTTC
TRBJ1-1 | . | . | TRBV5-5 | CASSHQQGLGTEAFF | TGTGCCAGCAGTCACCAACAGGGTCTAGGAACTGAAGCTTTCTTT
TRBJ2-5 | . | few | TRBV29-1 | CSVEVLATVEETQYF | TGCAGCGTTGAGGTCCTAGCCACGGTGGAAGAGACCCAGTACTTC
TRBJ2-1 | . | . | TRBV5-1 | CASSAGQNNEQFF | TGCGCCAGCAGCGCGGGACAGAACAATGAGCAGTTCTTC
TRBJ2-2 | . | . | TRBV20-1 | CSASCDPRGTGELFF | TGCAGTGCTAGCTGTGACCCGCGTGGCACCGGGGAGCTGTTTTTT
TRBJ2-1 | . | . | TRBV20-1 | CSASGSFNEQFF | TGCAGTGCTAGCGGGAGTTTCAATGAGCAGTTCTTC
TRBJ2-2 | TRBD1 | few | TRBV29-1 | CSVGTGDGTGELFF | TGCAGCGTCGGGACAGGGGATGGCACCGGGGAGCTGTTTTTT
TRBJ2-3 | TRBD2 | few | TRBV19 | CASSIGRVSTDTQYF | TGTGCCAGTAGTATCGGGAGGGTCAGCACAGATACGCAGTATTTT
TRBJ1-2 | . | . | TRBV27 | CASSLQTGLVSGYTF | TGTGCCAGCAGTTTACAGACAGGTTTGGTTAGCGGCTACACCTTC
TRBJ1-4 | . | . | TRBV29-1 | CSVFGEGEKLFF | TGCAGCGTTTTCGGTGAAGGTGAAAAACTGTTTTTT
TRBJ2-1 | TRBD1 | few | TRBV7-2 | CASSQDRSGYNEQFF | TGTGCCAGCAGCCAGGACAGGTCGGGATACAATGAGCAGTTCTTC
TRBJ1-2 | . | . | TRBV30 | CAWSQALGNGYTF | TGTGCCTGGAGTCAGGCTTTGGGGAATGGCTACACCTTC
TRBJ2-1 | . | few | TRBV15 | CATSSTRAYIHEQFF | TGTGCCACCAGCTCCACTAGGGCCTACATCCATGAGCAGTTCTTC
TRBJ2-5 | . | few | TRBV7-2 | CASSLAVQGETQYF | TGTGCCAGCAGTCTAGCGGTCCAGGGGGAGACCCAGTACTTC
TRBJ1-5 | TRBD1 | few | TRBV7-9 | CASSSDRAPSEPQHF | TGTGCCAGCAGCTCCGACAGGGCCCCGAGTGAGCCCCAGCATTTT
TRBJ2-5 | . | . | TRBV20-1 | CSARHGETQYF | TGCAGTGCTAGACACGGAGAGACCCAGTACTTC
TRBJ1-5 | . | . | TRBV28 | CASTRGGPVNQPQHF | TGTGCCAGCACCCGAGGTGGACCGGTTAATCAGCCCCAGCATTTT
TRBJ2-7 | . | few | TRBV28 | CASSHRYEQYF | TGTGCCAGCAGCCACCGCTACGAGCAGTACTTC
TRBJ2-1 | TRBD1 | . | TRBV5-1 | CASSKGQGVFHEQFF | TGCGCCAGCAGCAAGGGACAGGGGGTCTTCCATGAGCAGTTCTTC
TRBJ1-1 | . | . | TRBV15 | CATSLRARETEAFF | TGTGCCACCAGTCTGAGGGCGAGGGAAACTGAAGCTTTCTTT
TRBJ1-2 | . | few | TRBV7-2 | CASSLDRELSGYTF | TGTGCCAGCAGCTTAGACAGGGAATTGAGTGGCTACACCTTC
TRBJ2-2 | TRBD2 | . | TRBV12-3/TRBV12-4 | CASSPSLGGRRPGELFF | TGTGCCAGCAGTCCCTCTTTGGGCGGGAGACGTCCCGGGGAGCTGTTTTTT